This T cell receptor beta chain is drawn from a study of blood T cell repertoires in COVID-19. Across the study: Material from acute and convalescent COVID-19 was sourced from the United States, Italy and Spain. In each case, the material was cDNA or gDNA derived from T cells, B-cell-depleted T cells, or PBMCs.

Method: immunoSEQ multiplex PCR; TCRdb's copy keeps in-frame clones and lacks some. The sample yields 14,000 to 15,000 clones, 85% to 95% seen once. The source is a human donor with active COVID-19. The donor label of this sample is uncertain. The sample taken for sequencing was peripheral blood.

CDR3 DNA: TGTGCCAGCAGTTCTCGGGGGCGGGAGACAGGCGAGCAGTACTTC. Its translation is CASSSRGRETGEQYF. The gene calls are TRBV6-5 and TRBJ2-7, with a weak D call TRBD2 (7 bases). CDR1 and CDR2 from the germline V gene are MNHEY and SVGAGI. Trimming took 4 bases from V and 6 from J, leaving 19 bases between them. CDR3 length: 15 amino acids.